This T cell receptor beta chain comes out of a study of identical twins (dated by TCRdb to 2016 to 2017). For context, the study as a whole: To test whether fetal clonotypes persist, the study used deep sequencing on TCR alpha and beta repertoires from monozygotic twins, unrelated adults of various ages, and cord blood. Replicate twin experiments were performed at different times using different library preparation protocols to rule out contamination. Beyond this particular receptor, the publication reports: Because the same donors could not be followed over many years, conclusions were based on cross-sectional statistical analysis. In monozygotic twins, out-of-frame TCR alpha sharing was systematically underestimated by recombination models, although the models agreed with sharing between unrelated individuals. Abundant cord blood beta clonotypes had fewer insertions, young adult naive repertoires showed a similar but weaker trend, and memory repertoires showed no such trend. The excess sharing between twins in beta out-of-frame sequences was weaker because fewer shared sequences reduced the signal-to-noise ratio. Zero-insertion analyses could be partly confounded by invariant T cells such as MAIT and iNKT, although diverse VJ usage argued against such confounding for most clonotypes. Compared with coincidental sharing between unrelated individuals, an excess of low generation-probability sequences was observed among out-of-frame TCR alpha sequences shared between twins.

From the germline V gene, CDR1 is SGHRS and CDR2 is YFSETQ. Measured from the cysteine to the phenylalanine, the CDR3 is 15 residues long. This entry keeps only the CDR3 DNA: 45 bases, framed from base 1. Germline trimming: 1 base from V, 8 bases from J; junction bases outside gene matches: 5. The library came from 5' RACE. Sequenced on an Illumina HiSeq 2000. A universal primer binding site was introduced by template switching, and a unique molecular identifier was present in the final cDNA, enabling accurate counting of TCR cDNA molecules. Specific primers in the conserved constant-segment region were used to synthesize first-strand cDNA for TCR alpha and beta chains. To control for contamination, every cDNA library carried two barcodes: a SMART-Mk sample barcode plus Illumina barcodes. TruSeq adapter sequences and Illumina sample barcodes were added in two successive PCR steps. The TCR alpha and beta cDNA libraries were sequenced on the Illumina HiSeq platform using custom primers. Concerning the study's data processing: Unique molecular identifiers were extracted from raw reads with MiGEC, and CDR3 positions were determined with MiXCR. For each individual, recombination models were inferred using an EM algorithm with the repgenHMM and IGoR tools. The analysis of shared clonotypes was done with the tcR package in R, with sharing normalized by the product of cloneset sizes. Out-of-frame nonproductive sequences were analyzed to study raw recombination free of thymic and clonal selection effects. TCRdb reworked the public reads: Q25 trimming with fastp, MiXCR clone assembly, productive beta chains retained. Rows merge per CDR3 protein into single entries with the most common DNA and genes. TCRdb, not the authors, supplied the V and J calls. For this sample there are around 200,000 distinct CDR3 sequences; around a tenth appear just once. The ten top clones hold 5.1% of the sample.

Every donor was a healthy Caucasian. Miltenyi CD45RO+ enrichment and human naive T-cell isolation kits were used to isolate memory (CD45RO+) and naive T cells from PBMC. This clonotype was found a few times. It lacks a known antigen. There are no base qualities to consult, and no much larger clone falls within one base. The clonotype comes from a woman between 18 and 30 years old in good health. Sequenced input: memory (CD45RO+) T cells sorted from blood. The cell subset or site tag for this specimen amounts to: CD45RO+ enriched T cells. Here the chain combines TRBV5-1 and TRBJ1-6, and 8 junctional nucleotides match TRBD1. This receptor carries the CDR3 CASSLLGQGDSPLHF. The nucleotides read TGCGCCAGCAGCTTGCTAGGACAGGGTGATTCACCCCTCCACTTT. The entire variable domain, with the stretches around the CDR3 drawn from the reference TRBV5-1 and TRBJ1-6 proteins, is KAGVTQTPRYLIKTRGQQVTLSCSPISGHRSVSWYQQTPGQGLQFLFEYFSETQRNKGNFPGRFSGRQFSNSRSEMNVSTLELGDSALYLCASSLLGQGDSPLHFGNGTRLTVT.